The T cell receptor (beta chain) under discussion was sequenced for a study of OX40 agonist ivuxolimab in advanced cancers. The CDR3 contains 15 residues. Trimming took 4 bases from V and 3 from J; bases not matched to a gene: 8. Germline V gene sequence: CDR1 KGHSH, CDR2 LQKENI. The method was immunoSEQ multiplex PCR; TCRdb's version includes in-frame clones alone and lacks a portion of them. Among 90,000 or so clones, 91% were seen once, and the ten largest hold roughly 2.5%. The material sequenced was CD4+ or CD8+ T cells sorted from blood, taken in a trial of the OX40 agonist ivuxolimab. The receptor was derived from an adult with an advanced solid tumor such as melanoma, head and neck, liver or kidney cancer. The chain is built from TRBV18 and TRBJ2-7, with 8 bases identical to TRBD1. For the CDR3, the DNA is TGTGCCAGCTCACTTGTGAGGACAGGGAACTACGAGCAGTACTTC. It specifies CASSLVRTGNYEQYF. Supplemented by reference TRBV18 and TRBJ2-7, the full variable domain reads NAGVMQNPRHLVRRRGQEARLRCSPMKGHSHVYWYRQLPEEGLKFMVYLQKENIIDESGMPKERFSAEFPKEGPSILRIQQVVRGDSAAYFCASSLVRTGNYEQYFGPGTRLTVT.